This is a list of T cell receptor beta chains from one sample in a study of patients and donors after allogeneic stem cell transplantation. TCRdb re-derived calls from the RT-PCR reads in MiXCR, one entry per CDR3 protein. This sample yields about 160,000 distinct CDR3 sequences, of which approximately 40% are seen a single time; around 50% belongs to the top ten. Sequencing was carried out using blood, either unsorted or a sorted T cell fraction (not recorded which). The receptors come from a human donor who was either an allogeneic HSCT recipient or a stem cell or donor lymphocyte infusion donor (not recorded which). It is not recorded whose cells these are; they may come from a transplant donor. The CDR3 runs from the conserved cysteine through the conserved F or W. A D gene is named only where the DNA matches it firmly. Size tells how often a clone was seen (once, few, many) or the class of an expanded clone, and some rows leave it out.

j_call v_call clone_size d_call cdr3_nt cdr3_aa
TRBJ1-2 TRBV6-2/TRBV6-3 - - TGTGCCAGCAGTTCACGGCAGGGGATTCTATGGGGCTACACCTTC CASSSRQGILWGYTF
TRBJ1-3 TRBV6-5 - TRBD1 TGTGCCAGCAGCATCGGGACAGGGTCTGGAAACACCATATATTTT CASSIGTGSGNTIYF
TRBJ2-2 TRBV12-3/TRBV12-4 - - TGTGCCAGCAGTAGGGACCGAAGTTTTCTTACCGGGGAGCTGTTTTTT CASSRDRSFLTGELFF
TRBJ1-3 TRBV27 - TRBD1 TGTGCCAGCTCGACAGGGGCTGGAAACACCATATATTTT CASSTGAGNTIYF
TRBJ1-3 TRBV11-2 - TRBD1 TGTGCCAGCAAAGCCGGGACAGGCGGTGGAAACACCATATATTTT CASKAGTGGGNTIYF
TRBJ1-1 TRBV10-3 - - TGTGCCATCAGCTGGGACACCATGAACACTGAAGCTTTCTTT CAISWDTMNTEAFF
TRBJ2-2 TRBV6-5 - TRBD2 TGTGCCAGCAGTTACTCCGGACTAGCGACTAAGAACACCGGGGAGCTGTTTTTT CASSYSGLATKNTGELFF
TRBJ1-2 TRBV10-3 - - TGTGCCATCACCGAACAGGGAATGAATGGCTACACCTTC CAITEQGMNGYTF
TRBJ1-1 TRBV12-3/TRBV12-4 few - TGTGCCAGCAGGTGGGAACAGGGAAGCACTGAAGCTTTCTTT CASRWEQGSTEAFF
TRBJ2-6 TRBV7-7 - - TGTGCTAGCAGCCTAAGCCGATCTGGGGCCAACGTCCTGACTTTC CASSLSRSGANVLTF
TRBJ2-1 TRBV6-5 - TRBD2 TGTGCCAGCAGTTACCGTCCCGGGACTAGCGGGGGTTACTCCTACAATGAGCAGTTCTTC CASSYRPGTSGGYSYNEQFF
TRBJ2-1 TRBV12-3/TRBV12-4 - - TGTGCCAGCATCCGGGCGGAGCCCTACAATGAGCAGTTCTTC CASIRAEPYNEQFF
TRBJ1-4 TRBV7-9 - - TGTGCCAGCAGCACCCCGGGGAGAGAAGAAAAACTGTTTTTT CASSTPGREEKLFF
TRBJ1-2 TRBV20-1 few - TGCAGTGCTAGTAGCTATGGCTACACCTTC CSASSYGYTF
TRBJ1-4 TRBV27 few TRBD1 TGTGCCAGCAGTTTAGGAGACAGGGGACGTGAAAAACTGTTTTTT CASSLGDRGREKLFF
TRBJ2-7 TRBV12-3/TRBV12-4 few - TGTGCCAGCAGTTGGGGCGGGGCCTACGAGCAGTACTTC CASSWGGAYEQYF
TRBJ1-6 TRBV3-1 - - TGTGCCAGCAGCCAAGTTGCAGGGAATTCACCCCTCCACTTT CASSQVAGNSPLHF
TRBJ2-5 TRBV12-3/TRBV12-4 few TRBD2 TGTGCCAGCAGTTTCCCCCGGGGGGGCGTTGAGAAGGAGACCCAGTACTTC CASSFPRGGVEKETQYF
TRBJ1-2 TRBV12-3/TRBV12-4 - - TGTGCCAGCAGTTCCAACCTAAAGGGGGGCGGCTACACCTTC CASSSNLKGGGYTF
TRBJ1-6 TRBV6-5 - - TGTGCCAGCAGCCTCAGGGGCCCCAATTCACCCCTCCACTTT CASSLRGPNSPLHF
TRBJ1-5 TRBV15 few - TGTGCCACCAGCAGACTGGATGGTCAGCCCCAGCATTTT CATSRLDGQPQHF
TRBJ1-2 TRBV4-3 few - TGCGCCAGCAGCCAAGAGATGTATGGACACCCGAACTATGGCTACACCTTC CASSQEMYGHPNYGYTF
TRBJ1-3 TRBV30 - - TGTGCCTGGAGTAGCGGAAACACCATATATTTT CAWSSGNTIYF
TRBJ2-5 TRBV5-1 few TRBD1 TGCGCCAGCAGCTGGCAGGGGGCATGGGAGACCCAGTACTTC CASSWQGAWETQYF
TRBJ2-2 TRBV27 - - TGTGCCAGCAGTTTATATGCGTCTAGCGCTCCCCCCGTCACGAACACCGGGGAGCTGTTTTTT CASSLYASSAPPVTNTGELFF
TRBJ1-4 TRBV12-3/TRBV12-4 few - TGTGCCAGCAGTTTATGGGGGGCAACTAATGAAAAACTGTTTTTT CASSLWGATNEKLFF
TRBJ1-1 TRBV29-1 few - TGCAGCGTTGAAGAGGAAGGCGCGGGACTCATGAACACTGAAGCTTTCTTT CSVEEEGAGLMNTEAFF